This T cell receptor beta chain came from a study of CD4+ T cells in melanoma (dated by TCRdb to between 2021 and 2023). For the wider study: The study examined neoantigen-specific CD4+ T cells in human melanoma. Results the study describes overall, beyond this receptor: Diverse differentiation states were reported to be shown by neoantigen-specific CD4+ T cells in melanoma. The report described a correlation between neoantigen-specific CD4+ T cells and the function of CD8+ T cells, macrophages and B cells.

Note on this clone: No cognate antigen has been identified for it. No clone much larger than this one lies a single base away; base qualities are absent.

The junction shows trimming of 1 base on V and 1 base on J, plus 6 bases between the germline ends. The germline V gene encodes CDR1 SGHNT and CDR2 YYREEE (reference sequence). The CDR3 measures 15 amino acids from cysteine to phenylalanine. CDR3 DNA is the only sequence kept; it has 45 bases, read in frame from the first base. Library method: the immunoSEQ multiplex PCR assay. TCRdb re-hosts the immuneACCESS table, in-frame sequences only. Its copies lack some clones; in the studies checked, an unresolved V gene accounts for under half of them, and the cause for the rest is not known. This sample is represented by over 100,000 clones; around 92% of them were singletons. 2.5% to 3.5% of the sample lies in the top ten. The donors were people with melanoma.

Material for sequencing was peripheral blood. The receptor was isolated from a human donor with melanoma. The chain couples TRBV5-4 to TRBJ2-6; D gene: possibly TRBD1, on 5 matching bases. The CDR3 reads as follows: CASSLRGSGANVLTF. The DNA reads TGTGCCAGCAGCTTGAGGGGATCTGGGGCCAACGTCCTGACTTTC. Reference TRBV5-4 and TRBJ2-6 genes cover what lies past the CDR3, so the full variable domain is ETGVTQSPTHLIKTRGQQVTLRCSSQSGHNTVSWYQQALGQGPQFIFQYYREEENGRGNFPPRFSGLQFPNYSSELNVNALELDDSALYLCASSLRGSGANVLTFGAGSRLTVL.